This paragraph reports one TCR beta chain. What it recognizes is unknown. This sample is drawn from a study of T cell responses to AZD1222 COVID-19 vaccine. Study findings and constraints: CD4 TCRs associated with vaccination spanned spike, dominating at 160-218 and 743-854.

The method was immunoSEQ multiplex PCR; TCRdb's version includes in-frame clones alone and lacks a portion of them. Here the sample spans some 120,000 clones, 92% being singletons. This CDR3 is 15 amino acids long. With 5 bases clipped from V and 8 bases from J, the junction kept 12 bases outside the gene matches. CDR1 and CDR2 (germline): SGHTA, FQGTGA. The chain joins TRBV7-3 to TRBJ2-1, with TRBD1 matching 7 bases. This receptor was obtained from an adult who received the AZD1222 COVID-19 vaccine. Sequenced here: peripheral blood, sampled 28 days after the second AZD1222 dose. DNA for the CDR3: TGTGCCAGCAGCCGGTCGACGGGACAGCACTATGAGCAGTTCTTC. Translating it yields CASSRSTGQHYEQFF.